The 13 T cell receptor beta chains reported below all come from one sample, sequenced in a study of cytomegalovirus exposure and HLA in healthy donors. The PCR used 60 Vbeta and 13 Jbeta primers. Only in-frame clones appear in the TCRdb table, and some are missing; sequencing was by immunoSEQ multiplex PCR. The table lists 50,000 to 70,000 clones, 80% of them singletons, with approximately 3.5% in the top ten. The sample consisted of PBMCs. The receptors come from a woman between 40 and 50 years old in good health and CMV-seronegative.

The rearrangement uses TRBV6-1 and TRBJ2-5; 7 bases line up with TRBD1. After removal of 6 bases from V and 3 bases from J, the junction contained 7 bases not matched to a gene. Germline CDR1 reads MNHNS; CDR2 reads SASEGT. This CDR3 has 14 amino acids. CDR3: CASRPTGWEETQYF. The CDR3 coding sequence is TGTGCCAGCAGACCGACAGGGTGGGAAGAGACCCAGTACTTC.

DNA for the CDR3: TGTGCCAGCAGCAGAGAGGTTATGAACACTGAAGCTTTCTTT. Protein sequence: CASSREVMNTEAFF. This chain connects TRBV7-8 to TRBJ1-1; D is ambiguous. V dropped 5 bases and J dropped 0 bases, with 10 bases sitting between them. CDR3 length: 14 residues. Per germline, CDR1 SGHVS and CDR2 FQNEAQ. The variable domain in full, completed from reference TRBV7-8 and TRBJ1-1, reads GAGVSQSPRYKVAKRGQDVALRCDPISGHVSLFWYQQALGQGPEFLTYFQNEAQLDKSGLPSDRFFAERPEGSVSTLKIQRTQQEDSAVYLCASSREVMNTEAFFGQGTRLTVV.

The chain joins TRBV7-2 to TRBJ1-5; 9 bases agree with TRBD1. V shed 5 bases and J 6 bases; nucleotides not matched to a gene: 5. The CDR3 runs 14 residues. The V gene's germline CDR1 is SGHTA and CDR2 FQGNSA. Here the CDR3 DNA reads TGTGCCAGCAGCACCCGGACAGGGGTTCAGCCCCAGCATTTT. Its translation: CASSTRTGVQPQHF. Drawing the rest from reference TRBV7-2 and TRBJ1-5, the complete variable domain is GAGVSQSPSNKVTEKGKDVELRCDPISGHTALYWYRQSLGQGLEFLIYFQGNSAPDKSGLPSDRFSAERTGGSVSTLTIQRTQQEDSAVYLCASSTRTGVQPQHFGDGTRLSIL.

V usage is TRBV19 and J usage is TRBJ2-5; TRBD2 matches at 10 bases. This CDR3 spans 16 amino acids. The germline V gene encodes CDR1 LNHDA and CDR2 SQIVND (reference sequence). Trimming cost V 3 bases and J 5 bases; bases outside gene matches: 9. CDR3 sequence (DNA): TGTGCCAGTAGTATGGGCGGACTAGCGGTCGGGGAGACCCAGTACTTC. It translates to CASSMGGLAVGETQYF.

CDR3 sequence: CASSLTGQRGANVLTF. The CDR3 DNA sequence: TGTGCCAGTAGTCTCACAGGCCAGCGCGGGGCCAACGTCCTGACTTTC. This chain joins TRBV19 and TRBJ2-6; the D gene is possibly TRBD1 (5 bases). The CDR3 totals 16 residues. From germline, CDR1 is LNHDA and CDR2 SQIVND (reference sequence). With 5 bases removed from V and 4 bases from J, the gap between germline ends came to 15 bases. The variable domain in full, with the rest retrieved from reference TRBV19 and TRBJ2-6, is DGGITQSPKYLFRKEGQNVTLSCEQNLNHDAMYWYRQDPGQGLRLIYYSQIVNDFQKGDIAEGYSVSREKKESFPLTVTSAQKNPTAFYLCASSLTGQRGANVLTFGAGSRLTVL.

This clone was observed a handful of times. The CDR3, as DNA: TGTGCCTGGAGTCCCCAAGACTATGAGCAGTTCTTC. As protein: CAWSPQDYEQFF. V usage is TRBV30 and J usage is TRBJ2-1; D is undetermined. Germline lookup yields CDR1 GTSNPN and CDR2 SVGIG (reference sequence). Trimming took off 2 bases at V and 8 bases at J, with 10 bases between the two ends. The CDR3 consists of 12 residues.

The chain has TRBV9 and TRBJ2-7; weak D call: TRBD2 (6 bases). V was trimmed by 3 bases and J by 5 bases, leaving 15 bases between them. CDR3 length: 14 residues. Germline V CDR1 and CDR2: SGDLS, YYNGEE. The CDR3 reads CASSGAGSVDEQYF. The CDR3 DNA reads as TGTGCCAGCAGCGGGGCGGGATCCGTCGACGAGCAGTACTTC. Using reference TRBV9 and TRBJ2-7 for the parts outside the CDR3, the full variable domain is DSGVTQTPKHLITATGQRVTLRCSPRSGDLSVYWYQQSLDQGLQFLIQYYNGEERAKGNILERFSAQQFPDLHSELNLSSLELGDSALYFCASSGAGSVDEQYFGPGTRLTVT.

This chain uses TRBV28 with TRBJ1-1, with D unclear. V was clipped by 5 bases and J by 1 base, with 17 bases between them. Germline CDR1 is MDHEN and CDR2 is SYDVKM. There are 16 residues in the CDR3. CDR3 sequence: CASSPRVRAGNTEAFF. The CDR3 nucleotides are TGTGCCAGCAGTCCGCGGGTGAGGGCTGGGAACACTGAAGCTTTCTTT. The entire variable domain, with the rest obtained from reference TRBV28 and TRBJ1-1, is as follows: DVKVTQSSRYLVKRTGEKVFLECVQDMDHENMFWYRQDPGLGLRLIYFSYDVKMKEKGDIPEGYSVSREKKERFSLILESASTNQTSMYLCASSPRVRAGNTEAFFGQGTRLTVV.

V and J are TRBV4-1 and TRBJ2-1, with 7 positions matching TRBD1. The germline gives CDR1 MGHRA, CDR2 YSYEKL. J lost 2 bases, V lost 1 base, and 8 bases had no gene match. The CDR3 contains 17 residues. In DNA form, the CDR3 reads TGCGCCAGCAGCCAAGGACGACAGGGTTCGACCTACAATGAGCAGTTCTTC. It specifies CASSQGRQGSTYNEQFF.

The genes are TRBV5-1 and TRBJ2-5, with TRBD2 matching 13 bases. V dropped 4 bases and J dropped 5; count of bases not matched to a gene: 8. CDR3 size: 16 residues. The germline CDR1 and CDR2 sequences are SGHRS and YFSETQ. CDR3 in amino acids: CASSTGLAGVGETQYF. The CDR3 nucleotides are TGCGCCAGCAGCACCGGACTAGCGGGAGTAGGCGAGACCCAGTACTTC.

J is TRBJ2-7 and V is TRBV15, with TRBD2 matching 10 bases. The V gene end was trimmed by 0 bases and the J gene end by 4 bases; junction bases not matched to a gene: 3. The germline gives CDR1 LNHNV, CDR2 YYDKDF (reference sequence). The CDR3 is 15 residues long. This CDR3 reads CATSRDLAGEYEQYF. Here the CDR3 DNA reads TGTGCCACCAGCAGAGATCTAGCGGGAGAGTACGAGCAGTACTTC.

This clone was seen once. The chain recombines TRBV19 with TRBJ1-2, with D hard to call. The CDR3 has 14 residues. Trimming removed 3 bases at V and 5 bases at J, with 13 bases between. Germline CDR1 LNHDA, CDR2 SQIVND (reference sequence). The chain's CDR3 is CASSIASLGYGYTF. DNA of the CDR3: TGTGCCAGTAGTATTGCCTCCCTAGGATATGGCTACACCTTC.

The V and J genes are TRBV7-8 and TRBJ2-7, with 8 bases matching TRBD2. Germline values: CDR1 SGHVS, CDR2 FQNEAQ. The V and J ends lost 0 bases and 6 bases, in that order; junction bases with no gene match: 7. This CDR3 is 15 amino acids long. The CDR3 sequence: CASSLASGSHSEQYF. The DNA of the CDR3 is TGTGCCAGCAGCTTAGCGAGCGGGAGTCATAGCGAGCAGTACTTC.